This T cell receptor beta chain was documented in a study of blood T cell repertoires in COVID-19. Across the study: Acute-phase and convalescent COVID-19 samples originated in the United States, Italy and Spain. Sources were T cells, B-cell-depleted T cells, or PBMCs; the material itself was cDNA or gDNA.

The count of this clone is one. The sample contains more than one DNA sequence encoding this CDR3. Trimming pared 2 bases from V and 4 bases from J, leaving 8 bases between. CDR1 and CDR2 from the germline V gene are LNHDA and SQIVND (reference sequence). CDR3 length: 13 residues. TCRdb's copy holds only in-frame clones and misses some; the assay was immunoSEQ multiplex PCR. The table shows roughly 250,000 clones, with approximately 80% occurring only once. The sequenced material came from peripheral blood. This TCR was sampled from a human donor in a cohort sampled during active COVID-19. This chain joins TRBV19 and TRBJ1-1, with D possibly being TRBD1 (5 bases). The CDR3 region is CASSILGGTEAFF. CDR3 bases: TGTGCCAGTAGTATATTGGGGGGCACTGAAGCTTTCTTT. Complete variable domain (other parts from reference TRBV19 and TRBJ1-1): DGGITQSPKYLFRKEGQNVTLSCEQNLNHDAMYWYRQDPGQGLRLIYYSQIVNDFQKGDIAEGYSVSREKKESFPLTVTSAQKNPTAFYLCASSILGGTEAFFGQGTRLTVV.